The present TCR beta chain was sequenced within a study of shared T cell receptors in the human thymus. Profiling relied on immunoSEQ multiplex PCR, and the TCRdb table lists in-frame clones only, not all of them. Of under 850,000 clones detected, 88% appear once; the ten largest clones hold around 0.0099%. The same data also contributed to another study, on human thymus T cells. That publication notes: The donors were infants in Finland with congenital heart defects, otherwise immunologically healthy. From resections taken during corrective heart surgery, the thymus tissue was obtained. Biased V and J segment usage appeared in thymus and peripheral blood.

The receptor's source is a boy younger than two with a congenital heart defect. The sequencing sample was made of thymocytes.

The CDR3 reads CASSLEPQGVYEQYF. The CDR3 DNA reads as TGTGCCAGCAGCTTGGAACCCCAGGGCGTCTACGAGCAGTACTTC. The V call is TRBV5-6, the J call TRBJ2-7; tentative D call: TRBD1 (5 bases). The CDR3 runs to 15 residues. V lost 0 bases to trimming and J lost 3 bases, with 13 bases between them. The germline V gene has CDR1 SGHDT and CDR2 YYEEEE.